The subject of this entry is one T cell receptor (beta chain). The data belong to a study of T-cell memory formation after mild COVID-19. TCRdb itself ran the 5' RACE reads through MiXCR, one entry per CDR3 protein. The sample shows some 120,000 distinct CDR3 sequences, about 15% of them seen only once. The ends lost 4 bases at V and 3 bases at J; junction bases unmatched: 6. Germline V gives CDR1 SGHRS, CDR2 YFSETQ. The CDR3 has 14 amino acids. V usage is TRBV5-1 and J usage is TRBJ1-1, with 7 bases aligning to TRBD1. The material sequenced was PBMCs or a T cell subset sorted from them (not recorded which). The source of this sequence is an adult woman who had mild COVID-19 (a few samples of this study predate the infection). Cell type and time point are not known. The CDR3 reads CASSARTGDTEAFF. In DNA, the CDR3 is TGCGCCAGCAGCGCCCGGACAGGAGACACTGAAGCTTTCTTT.